Listed here are 18 T cell receptor beta chains from one sample, sequenced in a study of T cells in women clearing cervical HPV infection. Data came from immunoSEQ multiplex PCR; TCRdb stores just in-frame clones and leaves some out. This table holds 25,000 to 35,000 clones. Sequencing used blood buffy coat. All receptors come from a woman aged 18 to 75 with a cervical HPV16 infection that either progressed to CIN3+ or cleared (not recorded which).

The sequenced CDR3 bases are TGTGCCAGCAGTGTTGGCACAGGGGCAGGGGTGGATACG. Translating it yields CASSVGTGAGVDT. The full CDR3 sequence reads CASSVGTGAGVDTQYF. The chain is built from TRBV7-8 and TRBJ2-3, with 7 bases lining up with TRBD1. Read data end 3 residues before the CDR3 end; the end is taken from the germline J gene. The CDR3 is 16 amino acids. Germline CDR1 and CDR2: SGHVS and FQNEAQ. The J segment lost 6 bases and the V segment lost 6 bases, leaving 15 bases of the junction unmatched.

Concerning this clone itself: The CDR3 extends 3 residues past the end of the read, so its final part is completed from the germline J gene. This sequence joins TRBV30 and TRBJ2-1, with a weak D call TRBD2 (6 bases). V was clipped by 4 bases and J by 7 bases, with 14 bases between them. CDR1 is GTSNPN, CDR2 SVGIG, per germline (reference sequence). This CDR3 region has 13 residues. The sequenced part of the CDR3 DNA is TGTGCCTGGATGATCCAAAGCGGGAATGAG. It yields the protein CAWMIQSGNE. The full-length CDR3 reads as CAWMIQSGNEQFF. The full variable domain, rest sourced from reference TRBV30 and TRBJ2-1, is SQTIHQWPATLVQPVGSPLSLECTVEGTSNPNLYWYRQAAGRGLQLLFYSVGIGQISSEVPQNLSASRPQDRQFILSSKKLLLSDSGFYLCAWMIQSGNEQFFGPGTRLTVL.

To note about this clone: Read data end 3 residues before the CDR3 end; the end is taken from the germline J gene. The chain joins TRBV14 to TRBJ1-2; 8 bases fit TRBD1. V lost 10 bases to trimming and J lost 0 bases; unmatched junction nucleotides: 13. CDR1 and CDR2 from the germline V gene are SGHDN and FVKESK. CDR3 length: 16 amino acids. The CDR3 is CAISVRDRSSNYGYTF. The DNA read from the CDR3 is TGTGCCATTTCAGTACGGGACAGGAGTTCTAACTATGGC.

Incomplete CDR3 DNA: TGTGCCAGTAGTCCGGGACAGGGGGGGACCATGAACACTGAA. Residues: CASSPGQGGTMNTE. The whole CDR3 sequence reads CASSPGQGGTMNTEAFF. V is TRBV19 and J is TRBJ1-1; 11 nucleotides match TRBD1. The CDR3 goes on 3 residues after the read ends, and that part is filled in from the germline J gene. This CDR3 is 17 amino acids long. The germline V gene has CDR1 LNHDA and CDR2 SQIVND (reference sequence). Trimming took 5 bases from V and 0 from J; bases not matched to a gene: 8.

As regards this clone: The read is 3 residues too short to cover the CDR3 end, so that end is filled in from the germline J gene. J is TRBJ1-2 and V is TRBV19, with a possible D match to TRBD1 (6 bases). This CDR3 contains 16 residues. Germline-derived CDR1 and CDR2 are LNHDA and SQIVND (reference sequence). CDR3 DNA, as far as it was read: TGTGCCAGTAGTATAAGTCCGGGGCAGGGGAACTACGAC. It codes for CASSISPGQGNYD. The whole CDR3 sequence is CASSISPGQGNYDYTF.

For this clone: The read finishes 3 residues shy of the CDR3 end, and the germline J gene is used to complete it. This sequence joins TRBV6-1 and TRBJ2-2; TRBD2 aligns across 7 bases. The CDR3 totals 16 residues. V lost 2 bases, J lost 4 bases, and 7 bases stayed unmatched. Germline V gene lookup returns CDR1 MNHNS and CDR2 SASEGT. CDR3 residues: CASSERRLATTGELFF. CDR3 DNA, as far as it was read: TGTGCCAGCAGTGAACGCAGACTAGCCACCACCGGGGAG.

A remark on this clone: The read ends 3 residues shy of where the CDR3 ends; the end is completed using the germline J gene. The chain recombines TRBV7-8 with TRBJ1-1; perhaps TRBD1 as D (6 bases). This CDR3 contains 14 residues. CDR1 and CDR2 from the germline V gene are SGHVS and FQNEAQ. Deletions cut 1 base from V and 3 bases from J, with 9 bases between. CDR3 DNA (partial): TGTGCCAGCAGCTTAGGTCAGGGGTACACTGAA. Amino acids: CASSLGQGYTE. The whole CDR3 is CASSLGQGYTEAFF.

Here the CDR3 reads CASNEESNYGQYF. Incomplete CDR3 DNA: TGTGCCAGCAATGAGGAGTCTAACTATGGT. V usage is TRBV2 and J usage is TRBJ2-4, with D hard to call. Read coverage stops 3 residues before the CDR3 terminus; the germline J gene supplies the remainder. The CDR3 runs 13 residues. The V gene's germline CDR1 is SNHLY and CDR2 FYNNEI.

CDR3 residues: CASSPPGQGGETQYF. CDR3 bases read: TGTGCCAGCTCACCACCGGGACAGGGTGGGGAGACC. The chain couples TRBV18 to TRBJ2-5; 9 bases match TRBD1. Read sequence stops 3 residues before the CDR3 end, and the germline J gene provides the missing end. CDR1 is KGHSH, CDR2 LQKENI, per germline. The V gene end was trimmed by 0 bases and the J gene end by 5 bases; junction bases not matched to a gene: 4. The CDR3 is 15 residues long.

Comment on this clone: Read sequence stops 3 residues before the CDR3 end, and the germline J gene provides the missing end. Distinct nucleotide sequences in the sample also encode this CDR3. The V call is TRBV6-2 or TRBV6-3, the J call TRBJ1-2, with 8 bases lining up with TRBD1. Germline CDR1 and CDR2: MNHEY and SVGEGT. This CDR3 has 14 residues. CDR3 DNA, as far as it was read: TGTGCCAGCAGCCCACTCTCGGACAGGGACGGC. Translation: CASSPLSDRDG. Given in full, the CDR3 is CASSPLSDRDGYTF.

Notes on this clone: Coverage ceases 3 residues before the CDR3 finishes, and the germline J gene fills in the end. The V and J genes are TRBV23-1 and TRBJ1-2, with D tentatively TRBD1 (5 bases). TRBV23-1 is placed among ORFs of uncertain function. The CDR3 length is 12 residues. The CDR3 loop is CASSQSGRNYTF. The sequenced CDR3 bases are TGCGCCAGCAGTCAATCGGGGCGGAAT.

On this clone itself: Sequencing ends 3 residues short of the CDR3 end; the germline J gene provides the rest. This chain uses TRBV11-2 with TRBJ2-7; possibly TRBD1 for D (5 bases). The CDR3 runs to 14 residues. CDR1 and CDR2 from the germline V gene are SGHAT and FQNNGV. The V gene lost 3 bases and the J gene lost 2 bases, with 11 bases spanning the gap. Incomplete CDR3 DNA: TGTGCCAGCAGCTTGATCGACAGACCCTACGAG. Encoded protein: CASSLIDRPYE. The entire CDR3 reads CASSLIDRPYEQYF.

To note about this clone: The read halts 3 residues ahead of the CDR3 end, with the missing end drawn from the germline J gene. This chain uses TRBV6-2 or TRBV6-3 with TRBJ1-1; TRBD1 aligns across 8 bases. CDR1 MNHEY and CDR2 SVGEGT come from the germline V gene. This CDR3 has 15 amino acids. The CDR3 protein is CASSYAGRGPGKAFF. CDR3 bases read: TGTGCCAGCAGTTACGCTGGCAGGGGGCCGGGAAAG.

In the case of this clone: The CDR3 end lies 3 residues beyond the end of the read and is filled in from the germline J gene. The chain has TRBV20-1 and TRBJ2-7; D might be TRBD1 (6 bases). Germline V gives CDR1 DFQATT, CDR2 SNEGSKA (reference sequence). CDR3 length equals 14 residues. V was clipped by 1 base and J by 0 bases, with 10 bases between them. The CDR3 DNA, read in part, is TGCAGTGCTAGAGTACAGGGAATCTCCTACGAG. Translation gives CSARVQGISYE. The whole CDR3 sequence reads CSARVQGISYEQYF.

About this clone: The CDR3 end falls 3 residues outside the read, so it is completed with the germline J gene. V and J are TRBV6-1 and TRBJ2-2; possibly TRBD1 for D (5 bases). There are 15 residues in the CDR3. The germline V and J ends were trimmed by 1 base and 4 bases, with 10 bases remaining between them. CDR1 and CDR2 (germline): MNHNS, SASEGT. Incomplete CDR3 DNA: TGTGCCAGCAGTGAAGGACAGAGACGCACCGGGGAG. As protein: CASSEGQRRTGE. The CDR3, in full, reads CASSEGQRRTGELFF.

Incomplete CDR3 DNA: TGTGCCAGCAGCTTGGACGGGACTGAA. Translating gives CASSLDGTE. The whole CDR3 is CASSLDGTEAFF. The J gene is TRBJ1-1, the V gene TRBV5-4; D call uncertain. The read comes to an end 3 residues before the CDR3 does, leaving the germline J gene to fill in the end. The V gene's germline CDR1 is SGHNT and CDR2 YYREEE (reference sequence). The V end was cut by 0 bases, the J end by 5 bases, with 5 bases between. CDR3 length: 12 residues. Combining the CDR3 with reference TRBV5-4 and TRBJ1-1 gives the whole variable domain ETGVTQSPTHLIKTRGQQVTLRCSSQSGHNTVSWYQQALGQGPQFIFQYYREEENGRGNFPPRFSGLQFPNYSSELNVNALELDDSALYLCASSLDGTEAFFGQGTRLTVV.

Worth noting for this clone: The read is 3 residues too short to cover the CDR3 end, so that end is filled in from the germline J gene. The chain uses TRBV27 and TRBJ2-7; D might be TRBD2 (7 bases). Between the trimmed V and J ends, which lost 1 base and 4 bases, there was a span of 20 bases. The CDR3 covers 17 residues. Germline V lookup: CDR1 MNHEY, CDR2 SMNVEV (reference sequence). The CDR3 protein is CASSLYAGGLSVYEQYF. CDR3 DNA, as far as it was read: TGTGCCAGCAGTTTATACGCCGGGGGGCTCTCGGTTTACGAG.

A word on this clone: Read data end 3 residues before the CDR3 end; the end is taken from the germline J gene. The chain combines TRBV11-2 with TRBJ2-5, with D perhaps matching TRBD2 (6 bases). V lost 4 bases to trimming and J lost 3 bases, with 15 bases between them. The CDR3 spans 15 residues. Germline CDR1 reads SGHAT; CDR2 reads FQNNGV. The CDR3 loop reads CASSSIGTGKETQYF. Incomplete CDR3 DNA: TGTGCCAGCAGCTCCATCGGGACTGGAAAAGAGACC. Using reference TRBV11-2 and TRBJ2-5 for the parts outside the CDR3, the full variable domain is EAGVAQSPRYKIIEKRQSVAFWCNPISGHATLYWYQQILGQGPKLLIQFQNNGVVDDSQLPKDRFSAERLKGVDSTLKIQPAKLEDSAVYLCASSSIGTGKETQYFGPGTRLLVL.